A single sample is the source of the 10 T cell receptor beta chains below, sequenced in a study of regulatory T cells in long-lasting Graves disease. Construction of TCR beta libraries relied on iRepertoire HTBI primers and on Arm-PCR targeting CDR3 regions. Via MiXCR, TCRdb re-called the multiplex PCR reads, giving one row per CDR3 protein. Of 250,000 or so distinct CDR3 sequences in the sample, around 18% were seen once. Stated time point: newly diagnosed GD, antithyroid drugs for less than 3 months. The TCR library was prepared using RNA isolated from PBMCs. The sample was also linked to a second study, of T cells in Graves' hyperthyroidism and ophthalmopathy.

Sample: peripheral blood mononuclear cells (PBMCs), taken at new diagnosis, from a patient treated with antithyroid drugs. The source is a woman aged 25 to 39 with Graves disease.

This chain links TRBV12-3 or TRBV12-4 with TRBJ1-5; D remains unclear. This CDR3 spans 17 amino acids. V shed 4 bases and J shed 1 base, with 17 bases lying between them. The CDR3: CASSSSPFGGSNQPQHF. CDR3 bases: TGTGCCAGCAGTTCCTCTCCATTTGGTGGAAGCAATCAGCCCCAGCATTTT.

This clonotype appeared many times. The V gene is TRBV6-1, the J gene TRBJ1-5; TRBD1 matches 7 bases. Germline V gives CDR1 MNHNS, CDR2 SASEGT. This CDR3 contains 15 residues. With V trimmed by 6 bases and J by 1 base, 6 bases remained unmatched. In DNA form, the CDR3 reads TGTGCCAGCAGAAGGGGACAGACGAGCAATCAGCCCCAGCATTTT. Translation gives CASRRGQTSNQPQHF.

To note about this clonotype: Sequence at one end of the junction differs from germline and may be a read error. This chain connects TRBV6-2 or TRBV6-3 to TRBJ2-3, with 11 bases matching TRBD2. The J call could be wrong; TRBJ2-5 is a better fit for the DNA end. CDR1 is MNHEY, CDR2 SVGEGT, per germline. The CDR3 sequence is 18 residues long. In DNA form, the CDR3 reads TGCGCCAGCAGTGAACGGGGGACTAGCGGCCGTCTGGATGAGACCCAGTACTTC. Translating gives CASSERGTSGRLDETQYF.

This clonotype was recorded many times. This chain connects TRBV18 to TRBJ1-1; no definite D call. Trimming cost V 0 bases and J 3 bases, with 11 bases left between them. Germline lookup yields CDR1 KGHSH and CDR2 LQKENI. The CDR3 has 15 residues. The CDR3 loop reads CASSPPQASDTEAFF. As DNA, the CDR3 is TGTGCCAGCTCACCACCCCAGGCAAGTGACACTGAAGCTTTCTTT.

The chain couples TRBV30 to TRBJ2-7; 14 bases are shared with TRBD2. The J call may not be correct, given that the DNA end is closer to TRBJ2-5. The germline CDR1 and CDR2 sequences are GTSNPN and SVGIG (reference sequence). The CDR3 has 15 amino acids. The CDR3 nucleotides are TGTGCCTGGCGGGGACTAGCGGGAGTTCAAGAGACCCAGTACTTC. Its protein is CAWRGLAGVQETQYF.

The CDR3 reads CASSFWGRGDGYTF. CDR3 DNA sequence: TGTGCCAGCAGTTTTTGGGGGCGCGGGGATGGCTACACCTTC. The chain links TRBV12-3 or TRBV12-4 to TRBJ1-2, with D possibly being TRBD1 (6 bases). CDR3 length: 14 amino acids. V was cut by 3 bases and J by 6 bases, with 14 bases left in between.

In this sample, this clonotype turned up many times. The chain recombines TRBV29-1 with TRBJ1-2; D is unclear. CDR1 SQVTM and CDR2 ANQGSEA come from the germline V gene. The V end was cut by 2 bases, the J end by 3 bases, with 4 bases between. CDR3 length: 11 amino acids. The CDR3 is CSVEWDYGYTF. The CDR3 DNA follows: TGCAGCGTTGAATGGGACTATGGCTACACCTTC. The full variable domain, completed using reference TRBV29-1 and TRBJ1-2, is SAVISQKPSRDICQRGTSLTIQCQVDSQVTMMFWYRQQPGQSLTLIATANQGSEATYESGFVIDKFPISRPNLTFSTLTVSNMSPEDSSIYLCSVEWDYGYTFGSGTRLTVV.

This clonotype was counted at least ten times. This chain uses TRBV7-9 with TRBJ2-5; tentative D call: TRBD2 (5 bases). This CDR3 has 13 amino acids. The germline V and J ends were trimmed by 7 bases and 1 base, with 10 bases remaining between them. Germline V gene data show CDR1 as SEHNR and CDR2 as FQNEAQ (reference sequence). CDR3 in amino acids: CASIKDFQETQYF. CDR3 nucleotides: TGTGCCAGCATCAAGGACTTCCAAGAGACCCAGTACTTC.

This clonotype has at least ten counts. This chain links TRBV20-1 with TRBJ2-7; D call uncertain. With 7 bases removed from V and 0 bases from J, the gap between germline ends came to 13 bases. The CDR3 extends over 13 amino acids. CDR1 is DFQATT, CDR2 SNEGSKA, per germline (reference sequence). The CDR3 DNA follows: TGCAGTGGGACGTGGTCAAGCTCCTACGAGCAGTACTTC. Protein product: CSGTWSSSYEQYF.

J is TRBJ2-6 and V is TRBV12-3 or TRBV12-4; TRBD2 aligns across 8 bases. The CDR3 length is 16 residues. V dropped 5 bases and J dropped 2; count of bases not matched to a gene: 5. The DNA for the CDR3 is TGTGCCAGCAGTCAGCGGGGGTTGACTGGGGCCAACGTCCTGACTTTC. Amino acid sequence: CASSQRGLTGANVLTF.